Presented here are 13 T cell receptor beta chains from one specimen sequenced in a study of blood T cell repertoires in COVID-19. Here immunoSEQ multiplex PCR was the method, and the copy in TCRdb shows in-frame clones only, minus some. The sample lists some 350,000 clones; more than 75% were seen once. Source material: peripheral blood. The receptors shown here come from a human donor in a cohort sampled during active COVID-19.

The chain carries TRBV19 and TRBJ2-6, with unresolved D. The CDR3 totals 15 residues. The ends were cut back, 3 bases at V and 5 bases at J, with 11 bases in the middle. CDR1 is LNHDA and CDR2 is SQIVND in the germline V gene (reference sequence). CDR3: CASSIGPGRANVLTF. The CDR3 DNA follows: TGTGCCAGTAGTATTGGGCCTGGAAGGGCCAACGTCCTGACTTTC.

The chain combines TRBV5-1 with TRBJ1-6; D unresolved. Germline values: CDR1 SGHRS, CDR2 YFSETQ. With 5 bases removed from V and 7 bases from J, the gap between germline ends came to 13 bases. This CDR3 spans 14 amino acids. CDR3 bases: TGCGCCAGCAGGACGCGTCAGGCGAATTCACCCCTCCACTTT. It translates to CASRTRQANSPLHF. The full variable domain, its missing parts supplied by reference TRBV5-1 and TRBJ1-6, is KAGVTQTPRYLIKTRGQQVTLSCSPISGHRSVSWYQQTPGQGLQFLFEYFSETQRNKGNFPGRFSGRQFSNSRSEMNVSTLELGDSALYLCASRTRQANSPLHFGNGTRLTVT.

The CDR3 spells CASSYRGSTDTQYF. Here the CDR3 DNA reads TGTGCCAGCAGTTACCGGGGGAGCACAGATACGCAGTATTTT. The V gene is TRBV6-2 or TRBV6-3, the J gene TRBJ2-3, with D maybe TRBD2 (6 bases). Deletions cut 2 bases from V and 0 bases from J, with 6 bases between. From germline, CDR1 is MNHEY and CDR2 SVGEGT. The CDR3 runs 14 residues.

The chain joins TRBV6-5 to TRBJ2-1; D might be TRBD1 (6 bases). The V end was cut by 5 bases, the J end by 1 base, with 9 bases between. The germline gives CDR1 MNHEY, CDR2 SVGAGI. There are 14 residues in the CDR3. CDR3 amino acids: CASSKQGSYNEQFF. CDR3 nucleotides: TGTGCCAGCAGTAAACAGGGTTCCTACAATGAGCAGTTCTTC.

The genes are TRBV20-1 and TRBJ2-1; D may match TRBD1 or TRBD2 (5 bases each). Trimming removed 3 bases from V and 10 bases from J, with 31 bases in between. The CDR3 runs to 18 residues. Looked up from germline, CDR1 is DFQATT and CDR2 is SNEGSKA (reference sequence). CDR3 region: CSASGGFLASMPDSEQFF. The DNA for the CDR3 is TGCAGTGCTAGTGGGGGATTCTTAGCGAGTATGCCGGACTCGGAGCAGTTCTTC.

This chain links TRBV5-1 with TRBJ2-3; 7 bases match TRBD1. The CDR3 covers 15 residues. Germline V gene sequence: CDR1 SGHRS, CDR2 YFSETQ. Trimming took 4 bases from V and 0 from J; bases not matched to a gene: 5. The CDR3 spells CASSPGTASTDTQYF. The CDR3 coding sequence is TGCGCCAGCAGCCCGGGGACAGCTAGCACAGATACGCAGTATTTT.

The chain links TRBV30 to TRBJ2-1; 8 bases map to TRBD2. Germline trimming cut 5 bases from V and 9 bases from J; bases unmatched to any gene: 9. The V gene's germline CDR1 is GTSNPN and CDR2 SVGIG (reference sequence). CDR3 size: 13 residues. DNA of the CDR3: TGTGCCTGGTATAATCGACTAGCGACTGAGCAGTTCTTC. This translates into CAWYNRLATEQFF.

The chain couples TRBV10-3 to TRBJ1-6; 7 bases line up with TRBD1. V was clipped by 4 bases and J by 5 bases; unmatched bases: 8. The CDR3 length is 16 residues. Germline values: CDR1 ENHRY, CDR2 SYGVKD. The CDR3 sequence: CAISVTGTDNNSPLHF. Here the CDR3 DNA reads TGTGCCATCAGTGTTACCGGGACAGACAATAATTCACCCCTCCACTTT.

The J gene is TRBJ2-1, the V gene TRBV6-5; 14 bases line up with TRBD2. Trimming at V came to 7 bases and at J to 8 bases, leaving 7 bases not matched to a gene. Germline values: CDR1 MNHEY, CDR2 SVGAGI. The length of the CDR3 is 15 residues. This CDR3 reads CASIPGTSGSYEQFF. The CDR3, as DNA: TGTGCCAGCATCCCCGGGACTAGCGGGAGCTATGAGCAGTTCTTC.

CDR3 in DNA: TGCGCCAGCAGTCGGACGACTAGCGGGAGGGGGTACAATGAGCAGTTCTTC. As protein: CASSRTTSGRGYNEQFF. This chain joins TRBV23-1 and TRBJ2-1, with 14 bases matching TRBD2. TRBV23-1 is an ORF for which the function is uncertain. V gave up 4 bases and J gave up 4 bases; unmatched junction bases: 6. CDR3 size: 17 residues.

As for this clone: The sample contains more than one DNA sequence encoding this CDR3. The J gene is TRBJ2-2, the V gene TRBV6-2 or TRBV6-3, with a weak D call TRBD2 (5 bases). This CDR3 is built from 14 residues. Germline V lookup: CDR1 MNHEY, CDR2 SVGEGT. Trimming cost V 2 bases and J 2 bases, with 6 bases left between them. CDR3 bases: TGTGCCAGCAGTTACGGGAGAAACACCGGGGAGCTGTTTTTT. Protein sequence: CASSYGRNTGELFF.

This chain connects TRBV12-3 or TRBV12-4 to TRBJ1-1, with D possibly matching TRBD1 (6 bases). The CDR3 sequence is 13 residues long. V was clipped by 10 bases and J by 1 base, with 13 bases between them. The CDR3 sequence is CATSRQANTEAFF. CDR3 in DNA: TGTGCCACGTCGAGACAGGCGAACACTGAAGCTTTCTTT.

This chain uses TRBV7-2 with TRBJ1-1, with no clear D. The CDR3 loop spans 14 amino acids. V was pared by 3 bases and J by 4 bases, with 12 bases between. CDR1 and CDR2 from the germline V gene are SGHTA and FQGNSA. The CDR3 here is CASSFAGEVTEAFF. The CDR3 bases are TGTGCCAGCAGCTTTGCCGGGGAGGTCACTGAAGCTTTCTTT.